This is a list of T cell receptor beta chains from one sample in a study of cytomegalovirus exposure and HLA in healthy donors. Clones were read by immunoSEQ multiplex PCR, and TCRdb kept only the in-frame ones, dropping some. The data show around 180,000 clones, roughly 84% seen once. The specimen was PBMCs. Receptor source: a girl less than two years old in good health and CMV-seronegative. CDR3s include the opening cysteine and the closing phenylalanine or tryptophan. The D gene is left open where the match is weak. Size is omitted from some rows. Given values are once, few, many or a class for expanded clones.

abundance: NA
j_gene: TRBJ2-5
d_gene: NA
v_gene: TRBV19
CDR3nt: TGTGCCAGTAGCCAGGAGACTAGAGAAGAGACCCAGTACTTC
CDR3aa: CASSQETREETQYF

abundance: few
j_gene: TRBJ1-4
d_gene: NA
v_gene: TRBV7-8
CDR3nt: TGTGCCAGCAGCTTAGTGTCCGGGAACGGCGGTTTAATATTGTTTTTT
CDR3aa: CASSLVSGNGGLILFF

abundance: NA
j_gene: TRBJ2-5
d_gene: TRBD1
v_gene: TRBV5-5
CDR3nt: TGTGCCAGCAGCTTGCAGGGGGACCAGGAAAAGACCCAGTACTTC
CDR3aa: CASSLQGDQEKTQYF

abundance: NA
j_gene: TRBJ2-1
d_gene: TRBD2
v_gene: TRBV18
CDR3nt: TGTGCCAGCTCACCACCACTAGCGGGAGGGCCCAGTGAGCAGTTCTTC
CDR3aa: CASSPPLAGGPSEQFF

abundance: NA
j_gene: TRBJ2-5
d_gene: TRBD2
v_gene: TRBV6-1
CDR3nt: TGTGCCAGCAGCCGCGGGGGGACCCAAGAGACCCAGTACTTC
CDR3aa: CASSRGGTQETQYF

abundance: NA
j_gene: TRBJ2-7
d_gene: TRBD2
v_gene: TRBV7-8
CDR3nt: TGTGCCAGCAGCCTCGGGACTAGAAACGAGCAGTACTTC
CDR3aa: CASSLGTRNEQYF

abundance: NA
j_gene: TRBJ2-7
d_gene: TRBD2
v_gene: TRBV7-9
CDR3nt: TGTGCCAGCAGCTTCCACGGGACTAGCGGGAGGTTAACCTACGAGCAGTACTTC
CDR3aa: CASSFHGTSGRLTYEQYF

abundance: NA
j_gene: TRBJ2-7
d_gene: NA
v_gene: TRBV5-4
CDR3nt: TGTGCCAGCAGTCGGACAGGACTAAGCTCCTACGAGCAGTACTTC
CDR3aa: CASSRTGLSSYEQYF

abundance: NA
j_gene: TRBJ2-5
d_gene: NA
v_gene: TRBV4-2
CDR3nt: TGTGCCAGCAGCCTAAAGGAAGCGGGTTGGGAGACCCAGTACTTC
CDR3aa: CASSLKEAGWETQYF

abundance: NA
j_gene: TRBJ2-2
d_gene: NA
v_gene: TRBV29-1
CDR3nt: TGCAGCGTTGAAGACGGGGGTAACGGGGAGCTGTTTTTT
CDR3aa: CSVEDGGNGELFF

abundance: NA
j_gene: TRBJ2-7
d_gene: TRBD2
v_gene: TRBV5-1
CDR3nt: TGCGCCAGCAGCGCGGGACTAGCCGAGCAGTACTTC
CDR3aa: CASSAGLAEQYF

abundance: NA
j_gene: TRBJ2-1
d_gene: NA
v_gene: TRBV9
CDR3nt: TGTGCCAGCAGCGTTGAGGGCTTGACCTACAATGAGCAGTTCTTC
CDR3aa: CASSVEGLTYNEQFF

abundance: NA
j_gene: TRBJ2-3
d_gene: NA
v_gene: TRBV7-9
CDR3nt: TGTGCCAGCAGCTCCAGACACAGCACAGATACGCAGTATTTT
CDR3aa: CASSSRHSTDTQYF

abundance: NA
j_gene: TRBJ2-3
d_gene: NA
v_gene: TRBV7-2
CDR3nt: TGTGCCAGCAGCTTAGAGCTTAGCACAGATACGCAGTATTTT
CDR3aa: CASSLELSTDTQYF

abundance: NA
j_gene: TRBJ2-1
d_gene: TRBD2
v_gene: TRBV4-1
CDR3nt: TGCGCCAGCAGACCTAGCGGGAGGGCCCTCTACAATGAGCAGTTCTTC
CDR3aa: CASRPSGRALYNEQFF

abundance: NA
j_gene: TRBJ2-3
d_gene: TRBD1
v_gene: TRBV7-8
CDR3nt: TGTGCCAGCAGCTTAACACAGGGGAGAGGAGATACGCAGTATTTT
CDR3aa: CASSLTQGRGDTQYF

abundance: NA
j_gene: TRBJ2-7
d_gene: NA
v_gene: TRBV7-9
CDR3nt: TGTGCCAGCATCCCAGTCACAGGGTCCTACGAGCAGTACTTC
CDR3aa: CASIPVTGSYEQYF

abundance: NA
j_gene: TRBJ2-3
d_gene: NA
v_gene: TRBV9
CDR3nt: TGTGCCAGCAGCGTAGACGAGCGGCGCACAGATACGCAGTATTTT
CDR3aa: CASSVDERRTDTQYF

abundance: NA
j_gene: TRBJ2-5
d_gene: TRBD1
v_gene: TRBV15
CDR3nt: TGTGCCACCAGCAGAGAAGACAGGGCCCAAGAGACCCAGTACTTC
CDR3aa: CATSREDRAQETQYF

abundance: NA
j_gene: TRBJ2-2
d_gene: NA
v_gene: TRBV9
CDR3nt: TGTGCCAGCAGCTCCCGTGTAGTCGGTTTCACCGGGGAGCTGTTTTTT
CDR3aa: CASSSRVVGFTGELFF

abundance: NA
j_gene: TRBJ2-3
d_gene: TRBD1
v_gene: TRBV9
CDR3nt: TGTGCCAGCAGCGCGGGACAGTTCACAGATACGCAGTATTTT
CDR3aa: CASSAGQFTDTQYF

abundance: NA
j_gene: TRBJ2-3
d_gene: NA
v_gene: TRBV6-5
CDR3nt: TGTGCCAGCAGTTACTCGGGGGGAGATACGCAGTATTTT
CDR3aa: CASSYSGGDTQYF

abundance: once
j_gene: TRBJ1-2
d_gene: NA
v_gene: TRBV7-9
CDR3nt: TGTGCCAGCAGCGCAGGGAATGGCTACACCTTC
CDR3aa: CASSAGNGYTF

abundance: NA
j_gene: TRBJ2-3
d_gene: TRBD1
v_gene: TRBV12-5
CDR3nt: TGTGCTAGTGGTATAGGGGACAGAACAGATACGCAGTATTTT
CDR3aa: CASGIGDRTDTQYF

abundance: NA
j_gene: TRBJ2-7
d_gene: TRBD1
v_gene: TRBV5-5
CDR3nt: TGTGCCAGCAGCTCGACCGGGACAGGGACCTACGAGCAGTACTTC
CDR3aa: CASSSTGTGTYEQYF

abundance: NA
j_gene: TRBJ2-7
d_gene: TRBD2
v_gene: TRBV6-5
CDR3nt: TGTGCCAGCAGTTACGCCGGGACTAGCGGTTACGAGCAGTACTTC
CDR3aa: CASSYAGTSGYEQYF

abundance: once
j_gene: TRBJ2-3
d_gene: NA
v_gene: TRBV4-1
CDR3nt: TGCGCCAGCAGCCAAGATCGAGGGGGAGGGCCTATAACAGATACGCAGTATTTT
CDR3aa: CASSQDRGGGPITDTQYF

abundance: NA
j_gene: TRBJ2-2
d_gene: NA
v_gene: TRBV19
CDR3nt: TGTGCCAGTAATCTCGCGAACACCGGGGAGCTGTTTTTT
CDR3aa: CASNLANTGELFF

abundance: NA
j_gene: TRBJ1-2
d_gene: TRBD1
v_gene: TRBV29-1
CDR3nt: TGCAGCGTTGCCCGGGACAGGGTTACCAGCTATGGCTACACCTTC
CDR3aa: CSVARDRVTSYGYTF

abundance: NA
j_gene: TRBJ2-7
d_gene: TRBD2
v_gene: TRBV13
CDR3nt: TGTGCCAGCACCGCCAGCGGGGGAGGCGAGCAGTACTTC
CDR3aa: CASTASGGGEQYF

abundance: once
j_gene: TRBJ2-5
d_gene: TRBD2
v_gene: TRBV5-4
CDR3nt: TGTGCCAGCAGCTCATCAGCGGGGGGAGAAGAGACCCAGTACTTC
CDR3aa: CASSSSAGGEETQYF

abundance: NA
j_gene: TRBJ1-2
d_gene: NA
v_gene: TRBV4-1
CDR3nt: TGCGCCAGCAGCCAAGGTCCAAAAGGGTTTGACAGCCACTATGGCTACACCTTC
CDR3aa: CASSQGPKGFDSHYGYTF